The sequence of this T cell receptor beta chain was determined in a study of cytomegalovirus exposure and HLA in healthy donors. Study outcomes and limitations: Data from an earlier analysis indicated that most TCR beta V segments were productive either about 90% or about 30% of the time. Further analysis was carried out later, and it showed several of the most significant clusters appearing linked to common viral pathogens. A later analysis associated 15,000 or so TCR beta sequences with HLA alleles at a 0.05 false discovery rate.

As for this clone: The antigen remains unidentified.

As for the donors, each was a healthy bone marrow donor. Losses at the gene ends were 6 bases for V and 5 bases for J; bases not matched to a gene: 10. The germline gives CDR1 SGHTA, CDR2 FQGTGA. The CDR3 is made up of 15 amino acids. The PCR ran on 60 Vbeta and 13 Jbeta primers. Sequenced by immunoSEQ multiplex PCR; TCRdb stores in-frame clones only, minus some. The top ten hold around 3% of the sample, which has fewer than 250,000 clones, roughly 80% seen once. The chain has TRBV7-3 and TRBJ2-7, with 10 bases that match TRBD2. This receptor was obtained from a man in his thirties or forties in good health and CMV-seronegative. Source material: PBMCs. This CDR3 is CASSLSGTSVHEQYF. The CDR3 region has the DNA TGTGCCAGCAGTTTGTCCGGGACTAGCGTCCACGAGCAGTACTTC. The entire variable domain, with the rest obtained from reference TRBV7-3 and TRBJ2-7, is as follows: GAGVSQTPSNKVTEKGKYVELRCDPISGHTALYWYRQSLGQGPEFLIYFQGTGAADDSGLPNDRFFAVRPEGSVSTLKIQRTERGDSAVYLCASSLSGTSVHEQYFGPGTRLTVT.